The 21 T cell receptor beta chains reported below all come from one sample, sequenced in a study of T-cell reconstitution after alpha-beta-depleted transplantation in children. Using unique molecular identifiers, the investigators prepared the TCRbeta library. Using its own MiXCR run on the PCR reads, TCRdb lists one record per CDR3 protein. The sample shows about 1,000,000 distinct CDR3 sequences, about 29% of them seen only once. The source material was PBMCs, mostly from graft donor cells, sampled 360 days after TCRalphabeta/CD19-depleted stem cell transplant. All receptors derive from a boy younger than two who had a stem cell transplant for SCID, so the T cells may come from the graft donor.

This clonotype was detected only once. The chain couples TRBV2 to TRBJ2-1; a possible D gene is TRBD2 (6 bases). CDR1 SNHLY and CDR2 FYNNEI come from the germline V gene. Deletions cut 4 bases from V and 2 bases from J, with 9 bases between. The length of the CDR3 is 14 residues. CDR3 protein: CASSAIAAYNEQFF. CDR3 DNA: TGTGCCAGCAGTGCGATAGCGGCCTACAATGAGCAGTTCTTC.

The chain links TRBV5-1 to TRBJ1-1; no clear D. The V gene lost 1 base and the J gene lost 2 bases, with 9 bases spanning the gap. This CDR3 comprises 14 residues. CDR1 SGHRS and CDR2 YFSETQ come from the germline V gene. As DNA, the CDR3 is TGCGCCAGCAGCTTGACCGGTTTTAACACTGAAGCTTTCTTT. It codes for CASSLTGFNTEAFF.

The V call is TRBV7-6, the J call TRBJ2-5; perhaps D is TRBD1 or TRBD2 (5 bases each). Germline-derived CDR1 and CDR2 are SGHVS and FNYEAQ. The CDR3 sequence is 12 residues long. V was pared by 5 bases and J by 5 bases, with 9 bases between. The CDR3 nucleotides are TGTGCCAGCAGCACGTGGGGGGAGACCCAGTACTTC. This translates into CASSTWGETQYF.

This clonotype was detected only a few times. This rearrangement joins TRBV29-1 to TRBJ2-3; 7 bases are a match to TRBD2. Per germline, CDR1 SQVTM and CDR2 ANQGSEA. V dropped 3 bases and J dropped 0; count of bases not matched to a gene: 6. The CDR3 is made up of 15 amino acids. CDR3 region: CSVEVPAGSTDTQYF. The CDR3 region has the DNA TGCAGCGTTGAGGTCCCAGCGGGGAGCACAGATACGCAGTATTTT.

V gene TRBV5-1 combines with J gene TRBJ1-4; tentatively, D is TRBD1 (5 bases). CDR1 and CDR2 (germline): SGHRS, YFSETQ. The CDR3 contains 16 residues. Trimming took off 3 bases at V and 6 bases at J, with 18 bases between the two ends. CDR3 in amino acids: CASSSRPKGKDEKLFF. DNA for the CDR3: TGCGCCAGCAGCTCCCGTCCCAAGGGGAAGGATGAAAAACTGTTTTTT.

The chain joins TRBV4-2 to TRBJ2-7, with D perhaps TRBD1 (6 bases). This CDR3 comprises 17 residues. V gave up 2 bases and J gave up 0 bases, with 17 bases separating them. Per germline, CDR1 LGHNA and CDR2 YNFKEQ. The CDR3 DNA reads TGTGCCAGCAGCCAATTCCCTACCGGGACATCCTCCTACGAGCAGTACTTC. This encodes CASSQFPTGTSSYEQYF.

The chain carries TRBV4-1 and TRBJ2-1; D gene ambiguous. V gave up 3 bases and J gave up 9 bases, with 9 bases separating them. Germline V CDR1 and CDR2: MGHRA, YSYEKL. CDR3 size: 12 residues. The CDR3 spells CASSHPGGEQFF. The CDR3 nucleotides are TGCGCCAGCAGCCATCCGGGCGGTGAGCAGTTCTTC.

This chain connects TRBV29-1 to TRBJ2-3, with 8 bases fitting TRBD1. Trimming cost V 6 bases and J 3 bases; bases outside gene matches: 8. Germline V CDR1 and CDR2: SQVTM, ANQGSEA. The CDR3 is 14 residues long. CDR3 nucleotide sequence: TGCAGCGTCGGCCGACAGGGGAAGACAGATACGCAGTATTTT. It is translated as CSVGRQGKTDTQYF.

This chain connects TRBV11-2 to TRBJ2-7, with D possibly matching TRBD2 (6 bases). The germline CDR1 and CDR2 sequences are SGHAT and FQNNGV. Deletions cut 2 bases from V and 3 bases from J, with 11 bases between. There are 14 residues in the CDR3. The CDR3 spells CASSLSGLHYEQYF. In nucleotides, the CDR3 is TGTGCCAGCAGCTTATCGGGACTCCACTACGAGCAGTACTTC. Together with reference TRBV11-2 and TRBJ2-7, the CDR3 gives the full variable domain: EAGVAQSPRYKIIEKRQSVAFWCNPISGHATLYWYQQILGQGPKLLIQFQNNGVVDDSQLPKDRFSAERLKGVDSTLKIQPAKLEDSAVYLCASSLSGLHYEQYFGPGTRLTVT.

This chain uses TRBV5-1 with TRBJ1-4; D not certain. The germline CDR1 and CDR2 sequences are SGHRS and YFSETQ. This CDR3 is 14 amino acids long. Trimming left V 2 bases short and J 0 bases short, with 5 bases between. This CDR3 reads CASSFYSTNEKLFF. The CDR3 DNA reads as TGCGCCAGCAGCTTCTATTCAACTAATGAAAAACTGTTTTTT.

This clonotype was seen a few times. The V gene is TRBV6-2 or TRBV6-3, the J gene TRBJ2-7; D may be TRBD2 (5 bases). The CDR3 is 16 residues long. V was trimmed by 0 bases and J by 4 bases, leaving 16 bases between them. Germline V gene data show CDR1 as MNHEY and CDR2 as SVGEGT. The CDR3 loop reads CASSYSFKRRGYEQYF. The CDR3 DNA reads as TGTGCCAGCAGTTACTCTTTTAAACGACGAGGGTACGAGCAGTACTTC.

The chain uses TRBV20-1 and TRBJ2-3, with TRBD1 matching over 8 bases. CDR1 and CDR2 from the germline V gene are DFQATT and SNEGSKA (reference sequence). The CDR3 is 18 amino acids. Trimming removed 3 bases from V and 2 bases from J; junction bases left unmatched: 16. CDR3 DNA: TGCAGTGCTAGGCCCAGGGACAGGTCGGCGGTAGACACAGATACGCAGTATTTT. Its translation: CSARPRDRSAVDTDTQYF.

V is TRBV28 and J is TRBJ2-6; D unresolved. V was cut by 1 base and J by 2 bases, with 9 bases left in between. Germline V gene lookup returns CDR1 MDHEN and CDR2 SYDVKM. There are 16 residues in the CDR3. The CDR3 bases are TGTGCCAGCAGTTTATCCAGCCCTCCTGGGGCCAACGTCCTGACTTTC. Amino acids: CASSLSSPPGANVLTF.

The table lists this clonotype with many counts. CDR3 in amino acids: CATSRDRWGTEAFF. Here the CDR3 DNA reads TGTGCCACCAGCAGAGATCGGTGGGGCACTGAAGCTTTCTTT. The rearrangement joins TRBV15 to TRBJ1-1; unclear D gene. Germline values: CDR1 LNHNV, CDR2 YYDKDF (reference sequence). The CDR3 is made up of 14 amino acids. V was clipped by 0 bases and J by 4 bases, with 9 bases between them.

CDR3 sequence reads: CSVVGTSVYNEQFF. In nucleotides, the CDR3 is TGCAGCGTCGTCGGGACTAGCGTCTACAATGAGCAGTTCTTC. V gene TRBV29-1 combines with J gene TRBJ2-1; 10 bases map to TRBD2. The germline CDR1 and CDR2 sequences are SQVTM and ANQGSEA. The CDR3 contains 14 residues. J lost 3 bases, V lost 6 bases, and 5 bases had no gene match.

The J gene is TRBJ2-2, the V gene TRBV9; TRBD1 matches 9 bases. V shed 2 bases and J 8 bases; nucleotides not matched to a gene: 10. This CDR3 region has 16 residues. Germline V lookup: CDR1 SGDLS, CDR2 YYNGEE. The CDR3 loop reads CASSVEQGAFWGELFF. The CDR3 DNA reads TGTGCCAGCAGCGTTGAACAGGGGGCCTTTTGGGGGGAGCTGTTTTTT.

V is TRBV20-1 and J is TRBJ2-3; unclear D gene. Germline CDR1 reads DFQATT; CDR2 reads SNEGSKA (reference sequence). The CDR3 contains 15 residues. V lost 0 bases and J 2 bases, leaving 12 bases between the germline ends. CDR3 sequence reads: CSARDPRFPTDTQYF. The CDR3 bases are TGCAGTGCTAGAGATCCACGTTTCCCCACAGATACGCAGTATTTT.

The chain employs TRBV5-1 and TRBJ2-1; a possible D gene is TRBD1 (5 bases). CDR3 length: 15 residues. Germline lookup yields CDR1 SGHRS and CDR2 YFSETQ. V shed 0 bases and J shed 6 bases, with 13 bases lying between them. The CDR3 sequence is CASSLAAGMGNEQFF. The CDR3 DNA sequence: TGCGCCAGCAGCTTGGCCGCAGGGATGGGCAATGAGCAGTTCTTC.

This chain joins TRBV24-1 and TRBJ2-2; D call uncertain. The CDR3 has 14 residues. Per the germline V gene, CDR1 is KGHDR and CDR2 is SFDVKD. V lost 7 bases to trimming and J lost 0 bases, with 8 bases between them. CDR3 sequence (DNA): TGTGCCACCAGCACGGGCTCGAACACCGGGGAGCTGTTTTTT. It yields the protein CATSTGSNTGELFF.

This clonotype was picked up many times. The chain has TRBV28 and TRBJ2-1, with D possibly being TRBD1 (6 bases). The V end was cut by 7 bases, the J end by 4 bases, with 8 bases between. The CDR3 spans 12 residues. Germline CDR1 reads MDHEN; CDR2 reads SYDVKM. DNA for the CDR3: TGTGCCAGCACCAGGGGTTACAATGAGCAGTTCTTC. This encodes CASTRGYNEQFF.

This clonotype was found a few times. CDR3 nucleotide sequence: TGTGCCACCAGCAGAGATTCAGGTTTCAACGAGCAGTACTTC. Translating it yields CATSRDSGFNEQYF. The V gene is TRBV15, the J gene TRBJ2-7, with D unresolved. The ends were cut back, 0 bases at V and 5 bases at J, with 11 bases in the middle. Germline-derived CDR1 and CDR2 are LNHNV and YYDKDF (reference sequence). The CDR3 totals 14 residues.